Listed here are 28 T cell receptor beta chains from one sample, sequenced in a study of a mutant IDH1 vaccine in newly diagnosed glioma. The repertoire was sequenced with immunoSEQ multiplex PCR; TCRdb's copy has only in-frame clones and lacks some. The profile shows around 11,000 clones, about 87% of them singletons. Antigen specificity for these receptors is unknown. Described time point: week 23, last vaccination. Doses of 300 ug of mutant IDH1 20-mer peptide were given with topical imiquimod. Material: PBMCs, obtained from a glioma patient whose treatment included an IDH1 peptide vaccine. The receptors were gathered from a woman in her thirties or forties with glioma. Some clones in this sample may be carry-over from other donors' samples.

CDR3 DNA: TGCGCCAGCAGCCAAGGGGTGGTCGGAAACATTCAGTACTTC. This gives the protein CASSQGVVGNIQYF. The rearrangement joins TRBV4-1 to TRBJ2-4; D not resolved. The CDR3 has 14 amino acids. Trimming removed 1 base at V and 6 bases at J, with 10 bases between. In germline, CDR1 is MGHRA, CDR2 YSYEKL.

V usage is TRBV10-3 and J usage is TRBJ2-1, with D possibly TRBD1 on 5 matching bases. Germline CDR1 reads ENHRY; CDR2 reads SYGVKD. V lost 6 bases, J lost 0 bases, and 9 bases lay in between. The CDR3 sequence is 14 residues long. CDR3 in amino acids: CAIRDISSYNEQFF. The CDR3 region has the DNA TGTGCCATCAGGGACATTAGCTCCTACAATGAGCAGTTCTTC.

CDR3 bases: TGTGCCATCAGTGAGTCACTAGCGGGAGTTAGCACAGATACGCAGTATTTT. It translates to CAISESLAGVSTDTQYF. The rearrangement joins TRBV10-3 to TRBJ2-3, with 11 bases matching TRBD2. Trimming cost V 0 bases and J 0 bases; bases outside gene matches: 2. The CDR3 has 17 residues. Looked up from germline, CDR1 is ENHRY and CDR2 is SYGVKD.

The V gene is TRBV12-1, the J gene TRBJ2-2; the DNA was not used to check the table's D call, TRBD1. TRBV12-1 is assigned pseudogene status. CDR3 size: 16 residues. This CDR3 reads CASSLKTAPDTGELFF. DNA for the CDR3: TGTGCCAGCAGCCTCAAGACAGCCCCAGACACCGGGGAGCTGTTTTTT.

The chain has TRBV11-2 and TRBJ2-7; TRBD1 matches at 7 bases. V dropped 3 bases and J dropped 4; count of bases not matched to a gene: 3. The CDR3 runs 13 residues. Germline values: CDR1 SGHAT, CDR2 FQNNGV. The CDR3 reads CASSFGTDYEQYF. The CDR3 bases are TGTGCCAGCAGCTTCGGGACAGATTACGAGCAGTACTTC.

J is TRBJ1-4 and V is TRBV11-1; no reliable D call. Germline lookup yields CDR1 SGHAT and CDR2 FQDESV (reference sequence). V was pared by 2 bases and J by 4 bases, with 8 bases between. This CDR3 comprises 14 residues. CDR3 nucleotides: TGTGCCAGCAGCTTATCGTGGAATAATGAAAAACTGTTTTTT. Protein: CASSLSWNNEKLFF.

V gene TRBV28 combines with J gene TRBJ2-2; D uncertain. The ends were cut back, 8 bases at V and 0 bases at J, with 10 bases in the middle. CDR3 length equals 14 residues. Germline V CDR1 and CDR2: MDHEN, SYDVKM. CDR3 bases: TGTGCCAGCTCTGGGCGGACGAACACCGGGGAGCTGTTTTTT. Protein sequence: CASSGRTNTGELFF. The variable domain in full, completed from reference TRBV28 and TRBJ2-2, reads DVKVTQSSRYLVKRTGEKVFLECVQDMDHENMFWYRQDPGLGLRLIYFSYDVKMKEKGDIPEGYSVSREKKERFSLILESASTNQTSMYLCASSGRTNTGELFFGEGSRLTVL.

The rearrangement joins TRBV30 to TRBJ1-6; maybe TRBD1 (6 bases). The length of the CDR3 is 12 residues. Trimming shortened V by 5 bases and J by 9 bases, and 11 bases separated the two germline ends. CDR1 is GTSNPN, CDR2 SVGIG, per germline (reference sequence). CDR3 in amino acids: CAWSRGTSPLHF. CDR3 bases: TGTGCCTGGTCTAGGGGGACTTCACCCCTCCACTTT.

The chain is built from TRBV10-3 and TRBJ2-7; 11 nucleotides agree with TRBD2. The germline CDR1 and CDR2 sequences are ENHRY and SYGVKD. The CDR3 is made up of 13 amino acids. V was pared by 7 bases and J by 7 bases, with 6 bases of the junction left unmatched. The CDR3 here is CAITPGLADEQYF. The CDR3 bases are TGTGCCATCACCCCGGGACTAGCGGATGAGCAGTACTTC.

In its sample, this clone was seen once. The chain has TRBV4-2 and TRBJ2-5; 9 bases fit TRBD2. Germline-derived CDR1 and CDR2 are LGHNA and YNFKEQ. V was clipped by 10 bases and J by 2 bases; unmatched bases: 20. This CDR3 is 18 amino acids long. CDR3 nucleotide sequence: TGTGCCACCTCACGGGGAAGCGGGGGGCCTATGGGGCAAGAGACCCAGTACTTC. Protein product: CATSRGSGGPMGQETQYF.

The chain uses TRBV5-1 and TRBJ1-2; the D gene is possibly TRBD1 (5 bases). The CDR3 runs to 14 residues. V lost 2 bases, J lost 2 bases, and 10 bases lay in between. CDR1 is SGHRS, CDR2 YFSETQ, per germline. This CDR3 reads CASSFGRVNYGYTF. The CDR3 DNA follows: TGCGCCAGCAGCTTCGGCAGGGTCAACTATGGCTACACCTTC.

The chain uses TRBV27 and TRBJ1-2; 7 bases are shared with TRBD1. Germline CDR1 and CDR2: MNHEY and SMNVEV (reference sequence). V lost 5 bases, J lost 7 bases, and 13 bases stayed unmatched. The CDR3 covers 15 residues. CDR3 DNA sequence: TGTGCCAGCAGTGACCGTAGGGGGCCTTTGGGTGGCTACACCTTC. It is translated as CASSDRRGPLGGYTF.

This chain connects TRBV5-1 to TRBJ2-5, with a weak D call TRBD2 (5 bases). The germline V and J ends were trimmed by 7 bases and 4 bases, with 23 bases remaining between them. CDR1 is SGHRS and CDR2 is YFSETQ in the germline V gene. This CDR3 region has 16 residues. This CDR3 is CASGSSGLVVRETQYF. The DNA for the CDR3 is TGCGCCAGCGGCTCCTCCGGACTCGTCGTTCGAGAGACCCAGTACTTC. Using reference TRBV5-1 and TRBJ2-5 for the parts outside the CDR3, the full variable domain is KAGVTQTPRYLIKTRGQQVTLSCSPISGHRSVSWYQQTPGQGLQFLFEYFSETQRNKGNFPGRFSGRQFSNSRSEMNVSTLELGDSALYLCASGSSGLVVRETQYFGPGTRLLVL.

The chain couples TRBV19 to TRBJ1-1; possible D gene TRBD1, 5 bases. Germline lookup yields CDR1 LNHDA and CDR2 SQIVND (reference sequence). The CDR3 totals 14 residues. V lost 7 bases and J lost 5, with 17 bases in between. The CDR3 nucleotides read TGTGCCAGTACCTCTAGGGCAGGGCAAACTGAAGCTTTCTTT. Translated, it gives CASTSRAGQTEAFF.

The chain combines TRBV14 with TRBJ2-1; no reliable D call. V lost 1 base and J 6 bases, leaving 10 bases between the germline ends. The germline V gene encodes CDR1 SGHDN and CDR2 FVKESK. This CDR3 contains 14 residues. This chain's CDR3 is CASSQAKGLNEQFF. CDR3 nucleotides: TGTGCCAGCAGCCAAGCCAAGGGCCTCAATGAGCAGTTCTTC.

The rearrangement links TRBV25-1 to TRBJ2-5, with D perhaps matching TRBD2 (6 bases). The germline CDR1 and CDR2 sequences are MGHDK and SYGVNS. The CDR3 length is 15 residues. V gave up 6 bases and J gave up 3 bases, with 17 bases separating them. The CDR3 DNA is TGTGCCAGCAGGGGACCCAGCGGGTACAAAGAGACCCAGTACTTC. This sequence encodes CASRGPSGYKETQYF.

In this sample, this clone turned up once. The V call is TRBV18, the J call TRBJ2-5; D unclear. In germline, CDR1 is KGHSH, CDR2 LQKENI. V lost 1 base and J 3 bases, leaving 6 bases between the germline ends. This CDR3 spans 13 amino acids. The CDR3 nucleotides are TGTGCCAGCTCACCACAGGCGAAAGAGACCCAGTACTTC. Translating it yields CASSPQAKETQYF.

This rearrangement joins TRBV7-2 to TRBJ2-5; a possible D gene is TRBD2 (5 bases). With 5 bases removed from V and 5 bases from J, the gap between germline ends came to 12 bases. CDR3 size: 13 residues. CDR1 SGHTA and CDR2 FQGNSA come from the germline V gene. The DNA of the CDR3 is TGTGCCAGCAGCCCCTCGGGAATTGAGACCCAGTACTTC. Protein: CASSPSGIETQYF.

The chain links TRBV7-2 to TRBJ2-5, with no clear D. The germline CDR1 and CDR2 sequences are SGHTA and FQGNSA. The CDR3 has 11 residues. Trimming took 2 bases from V and 8 from J, leaving 6 bases between them. The CDR3 sequence: CASSLSDTQYF. CDR3 coding DNA: TGTGCCAGCAGCTTATCTGATACCCAGTACTTC. Drawing the rest from reference TRBV7-2 and TRBJ2-5, the complete variable domain is GAGVSQSPSNKVTEKGKDVELRCDPISGHTALYWYRQSLGQGLEFLIYFQGNSAPDKSGLPSDRFSAERTGGSVSTLTIQRTQQEDSAVYLCASSLSDTQYFGPGTRLLVL.

The V and J genes are TRBV5-6 and TRBJ1-6; no reliable D call. The V and J ends lost 4 bases and 15 bases respectively, with 20 bases between them. The CDR3 contains 14 residues. Germline CDR1 is SGHDT and CDR2 is YYEEEE. CDR3 region: CASSLKMGRRVLHF. The CDR3 DNA sequence: TGTGCCAGCAGCCTGAAGATGGGGAGGAGGGTCCTCCACTTT.

The chain uses TRBV4-1 and TRBJ2-2; 14 nucleotides align to TRBD2. This CDR3 has 21 residues. With 1 base clipped from V and 5 bases from J, the junction kept 15 bases outside the gene matches. CDR1 MGHRA and CDR2 YSYEKL come from the germline V gene. The CDR3 DNA is TGCGCCAGCAGCCAAGCTTGGGGACTAGCGGGAGAGGGGGCCCGAACCGGGGAGCTGTTTTTT. It translates to CASSQAWGLAGEGARTGELFF.

J is TRBJ2-2 and V is TRBV27, with D possibly matching TRBD1 (5 bases). Germline V CDR1 and CDR2: MNHEY, SMNVEV (reference sequence). The CDR3 totals 12 residues. Trimming stripped 2 bases from V and 7 bases from J, with 5 bases between. The chain's CDR3 is CASSLRGGELFF. The CDR3 DNA sequence: TGTGCCAGCAGTTTAAGGGGCGGGGAGCTGTTTTTT.

The gene calls are TRBV29-1 and TRBJ2-3; perhaps TRBD2 as D (5 bases). Germline values: CDR1 SQVTM, CDR2 ANQGSEA. V lost 7 bases to trimming and J lost 11 bases, with 16 bases between them. CDR3 length equals 11 residues. The CDR3 loop reads CSASGPREQYF. The CDR3 DNA reads as TGCAGCGCCTCAGGACCGAGGGAGCAGTATTTT.

The chain couples TRBV6-5 to TRBJ2-1; possibly TRBD2 for D (6 bases). The germline CDR1 and CDR2 sequences are MNHEY and SVGAGI. Trimming cost V 2 bases and J 10 bases, with 15 bases left between them. This CDR3 is built from 14 residues. CDR3 amino acids: CASSYKTYTSEQFF. CDR3 sequence (DNA): TGTGCCAGCAGTTACAAGACTTATACTAGCGAGCAGTTCTTC.

This rearrangement joins TRBV5-8 to TRBJ2-6; D call uncertain. Germline lookup yields CDR1 SGHTS and CDR2 YDEGEE. The germline V and J ends were trimmed by 2 bases and 8 bases, with 8 bases remaining between them. This CDR3 is 13 amino acids long. The CDR3, as DNA: TGTGCCAGCAGCTTTGAGTTTACCAACGTCCTGACTTTC. Translation gives CASSFEFTNVLTF.

The chain joins TRBV19 to TRBJ1-2, with D possibly being TRBD1 (6 bases). This CDR3 has 14 residues. The V end was cut by 1 base, the J end by 10 bases, with 16 bases between. Per the germline V gene, CDR1 is LNHDA and CDR2 is SQIVND (reference sequence). The CDR3 region is CASSIVTGDINYTF. Here the CDR3 DNA reads TGTGCCAGTAGTATAGTGACAGGAGATATTAACTACACCTTC.

The chain combines TRBV4-2 with TRBJ2-4; D is unresolved. This CDR3 spans 16 amino acids. Germline-derived CDR1 and CDR2 are LGHNA and YNFKEQ. The V gene lost 2 bases and the J gene lost 2 bases, with 13 bases spanning the gap. The CDR3 region has the DNA TGTGCCAGCAGCCAAAATAGTATGGTGACCAAAAACATTCAGTACTTC. Its protein is CASSQNSMVTKNIQYF.

The V gene is TRBV27, the J gene TRBJ2-7; D might be TRBD2 (6 bases). This CDR3 comprises 17 residues. Germline V gene sequence: CDR1 MNHEY, CDR2 SMNVEV (reference sequence). V gave up 0 bases and J gave up 0 bases, with 15 bases separating them. The CDR3 loop is CASSLSRDSLTSYEQYF. CDR3 DNA: TGTGCCAGCAGTTTATCCCGGGACTCGCTAACCTCCTACGAGCAGTACTTC.